The rows below give T cell receptor beta chains drawn from one sample of a study of early T cells in non-severe SARS-CoV-2 infection. TCRdb analysed the 5' RACE reads with MiXCR anew, one entry per CDR3 protein. The table lists roughly 90,000 distinct CDR3 sequences, more than 13% of them singletons, with 3% in the top ten. The sequenced sample consisted of whole blood. The receptors stem from an adult who was a healthcare worker with PCR-confirmed SARS-CoV-2 infection or an uninfected control (not recorded which). Both conserved end residues are part of each CDR3. A D gene is named only where the DNA matches it firmly. Size is stated for part of the rows, as once, few or many counts, or as a class when the clone is expanded.

d_call clone_size j_call v_call cdr3_aa cdr3_nt
- many TRBJ1-6 TRBV20-1 CSAEQAHSNSPLHF TGCAGTGCAGAGCAGGCCCACTCTAATTCACCCCTCCACTTT
- - TRBJ2-7 TRBV23-1 CASSQTTRAWSSYEQYF TGCGCCAGCAGTCAAACGACGAGGGCCTGGAGCTCCTACGAGCAGTACTTC
- - TRBJ2-5 TRBV14 CASSQDGDPRLVQETQYF TGTGCCAGCAGCCAAGACGGCGACCCGCGTTTGGTTCAAGAGACCCAGTACTTC
- - TRBJ1-4 TRBV19 CASQRYTVSNEKLFF TGTGCCAGCCAGAGGTACACAGTCTCTAATGAAAAACTGTTTTTT
TRBD1 many TRBJ1-1 TRBV14 CASSHMRDRGPNTEAFF TGTGCCAGCAGCCACATGCGGGACAGGGGACCGAACACTGAAGCTTTCTTT
- many TRBJ2-1 TRBV11-2 CASSSSRAAEQFF TGTGCCAGCAGCTCCTCCCGGGCCGCTGAGCAGTTCTTC
- - TRBJ2-7 TRBV3-1 CASSHSLLEQYF TGTGCCAGCAGCCACTCCCTTCTGGAGCAGTACTTC
- many TRBJ2-7 TRBV29-1 CSVVLVYEQYF TGCAGCGTTGTATTGGTCTACGAGCAGTACTTC
- once TRBJ1-1 TRBV7-9 CASSLDRVNTEAFF TGTGCCAGCAGCTTAGACAGGGTGAACACTGAAGCTTTCTTT
- many TRBJ2-5 TRBV6-5 CASSYSPLRIETQYF TGTGCCAGCAGTTACTCACCCCTAAGAATAGAGACCCAGTACTTC
TRBD2 few TRBJ2-3 TRBV7-9 CASSDSGRSLGPTDTQYF TGTGCCAGCAGCGACAGCGGGAGGTCACTTGGCCCCACAGATACGCAGTATTTT
TRBD1 - TRBJ1-6 TRBV16 CASSQSGQGISPLHF TGTGCCAGCAGCCAAAGTGGACAGGGAATTTCACCCCTCCACTTT
- many TRBJ2-2 TRBV7-8 CASSLAGLRGPNTGELFF TGTGCCAGCAGCTTAGCCGGTTTGAGGGGACCGAACACCGGGGAGCTGTTTTTT
TRBD2 - TRBJ2-5 TRBV29-1 CSVGTRKETQYF TGCAGCGTGGGGACTAGGAAGGAGACCCAGTACTTC
TRBD2 few TRBJ2-1 TRBV19 CASSIPGGPRGYEQFF TGTGCCAGTAGTATACCGGGGGGACCCCGGGGCTATGAGCAGTTCTTC
TRBD1 - TRBJ2-3 TRBV24-1 CATSDFTGGDTQYF TGTGCCACCAGTGATTTCACAGGGGGAGATACGCAGTATTTT
TRBD1 many TRBJ1-6 TRBV30 CAWRMGTGGSPLHF TGTGCCTGGAGAATGGGGACAGGGGGTTCACCCCTCCACTTT
- - TRBJ2-1 TRBV12-3/TRBV12-4 CASSSASVSGEQFF TGTGCCAGCAGCTCCGCCTCGGTATCGGGTGAGCAGTTCTTC
TRBD2 few TRBJ2-7 TRBV7-8 CASSFGLAGGRYEQYF TGTGCCAGCAGCTTCGGTCTAGCGGGGGGACGCTACGAGCAGTACTTC
- - TRBJ2-2 TRBV7-9 CASSPSAGPNTGELFF TGTGCCAGCAGCCCATCAGCGGGCCCGAACACCGGGGAGCTGTTTTTT
- - TRBJ2-5 TRBV7-9 CASSLSFPETQYF TGTGCCAGCAGCTTAAGTTTCCCAGAGACCCAGTACTTC
- - TRBJ2-1 TRBV11-2 CASSLVSTNEQFF TGTGCCAGCAGTTTAGTATCGACAAATGAGCAGTTCTTC
- few TRBJ2-1 TRBV5-4 CASSSPPEHEQFF TGTGCCAGCAGTTCGCCCCCAGAGCATGAGCAGTTCTTC
- - TRBJ2-3 TRBV20-1 CSATPDSSASTDTQYF TGCAGTGCTACTCCCGACTCTAGTGCTAGCACAGATACGCAGTATTTT
- - TRBJ2-7 TRBV29-1 CSVRTHSSYEQYF TGCAGCGTCCGGACTCACAGCTCCTACGAGCAGTACTTC
TRBD1 few TRBJ2-5 TRBV11-3 CASSYSLQGKETQYF TGTGCCAGCAGCTATTCCCTACAGGGGAAAGAGACCCAGTACTTC
TRBD2 - TRBJ2-2 TRBV19 CASSLWTSKNTGELFF TGTGCCAGTAGTCTCTGGACTAGCAAGAACACCGGGGAGCTGTTTTTT
- - TRBJ2-3 TRBV14 CASSQGWRGTQYF TGTGCCAGCAGCCAAGGGTGGAGGGGTACGCAGTATTTT
- - TRBJ2-7 TRBV18 CASSPGQNYEQYF TGTGCCAGCTCACCAGGGCAGAACTACGAGCAGTACTTC
TRBD1 - TRBJ2-5 TRBV6-1 CASSEPPGGSGETQYF TGTGCCAGCAGTGAACCCCCAGGGGGATCCGGAGAGACCCAGTACTTC
TRBD2 - TRBJ2-5 TRBV20-1 CSARRTSGGETQYF TGCAGTGCTAGGAGGACTAGCGGGGGTGAGACCCAGTACTTC